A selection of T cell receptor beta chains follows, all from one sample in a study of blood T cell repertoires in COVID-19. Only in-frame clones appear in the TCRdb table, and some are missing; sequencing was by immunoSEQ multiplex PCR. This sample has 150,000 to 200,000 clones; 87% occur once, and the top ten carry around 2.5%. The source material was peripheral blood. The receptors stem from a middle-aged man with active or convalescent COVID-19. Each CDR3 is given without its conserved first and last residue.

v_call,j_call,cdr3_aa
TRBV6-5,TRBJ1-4,ASSLRGHIEKLF
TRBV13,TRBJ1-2,ASSAEQGDYGYT
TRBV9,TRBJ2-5,ASSGAGGRETQY
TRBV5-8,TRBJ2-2,ASSRRTGGGIGELF
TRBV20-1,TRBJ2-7,SASTGGDAYEQY
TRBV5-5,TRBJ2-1,ASSFIVGGGNEQF
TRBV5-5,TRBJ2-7,ASRPGGTYEQY
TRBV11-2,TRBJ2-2,ASSSQGTGELF
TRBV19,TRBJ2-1,ASRGTGGNEQF
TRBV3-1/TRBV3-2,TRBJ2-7,ASIRDRSSYEQY
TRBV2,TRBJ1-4,ASSRRGQGEKLF
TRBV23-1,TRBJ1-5,ASSHGGGSNQPQH
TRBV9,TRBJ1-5,ASSVTGLSNQPQH
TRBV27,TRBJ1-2,ASSFGGGYGYT
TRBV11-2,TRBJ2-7,ASSTARGRGTYEQY
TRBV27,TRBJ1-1,ASSPFPLESTEAF
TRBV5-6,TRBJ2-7,ASSLAPSGGAYEQY
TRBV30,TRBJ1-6,AWSVLVKGHNSPLH
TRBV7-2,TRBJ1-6,ASSLVPGTGNSPLH
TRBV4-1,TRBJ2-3,ASSHGTGLAGGERDTQY
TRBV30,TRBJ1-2,AWSGTGIYGYT
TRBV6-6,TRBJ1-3,ASSSTTGNAIY
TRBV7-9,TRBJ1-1,ASSGQGRTEAF
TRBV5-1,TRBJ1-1,ASSLAPGGTEAF
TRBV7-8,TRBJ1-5,ASSLARWTVNQPQH
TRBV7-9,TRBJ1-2,ASSLGQGPYGYT
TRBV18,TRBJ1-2,ASSPDSFYGYT
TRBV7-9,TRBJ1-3,ASSLGGSSGNTIY
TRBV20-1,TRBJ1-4,SVSGREKLF
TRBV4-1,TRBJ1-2,ASSQLQSRGYGYT
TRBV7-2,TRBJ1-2,ASSSGTGAYGYT
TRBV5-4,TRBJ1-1,ASSEPGQGAPEAF
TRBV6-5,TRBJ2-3,ASKQGARDTQY
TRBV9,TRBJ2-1,ASSHPGQGTNEQF
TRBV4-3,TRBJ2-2,ASSHASGGNTGELF
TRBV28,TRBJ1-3,ASSLVVGLSGNTIY
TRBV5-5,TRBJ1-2,ASSGATAANYGYT
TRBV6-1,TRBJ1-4,ASSDIDTIRPWIEKLF